One sample yielded the 3 T cell receptor beta chains listed below, sequenced in a study of TET2 disruption in CD19-targeted CAR T cells. These TCRs are of unknown antigen specificity. Described treatment: autologous CTL019 cells: CD19 CAR with 4-1BB and CD3 zeta domains. Some clones are missing from TCRdb's copy, which holds only in-frame ones; the method was immunoSEQ multiplex PCR. The listing contains under 30,000 clones. The sequencing used CD8- CAR+ T cells sorted from cultured blood T cells, collected for CD19 CAR T cell therapy. The sample's subset: CD8-negative CAR-positive T cells from the infusion product. The receptors were gathered from a man aged 70 or older with chronic lymphocytic leukemia.

Notes on this clone: Read sequence stops 3 residues before the CDR3 end, and the germline J gene provides the missing end. The chain joins TRBV14 to TRBJ1-1; 8 bases fit TRBD1. The V gene end was trimmed by 3 bases and the J gene end by 4 bases; junction bases not matched to a gene: 10. CDR3 length: 16 amino acids. Germline CDR1 is SGHDN and CDR2 is FVKESK. This CDR3 is CASSQVQTGVATEAFF. Incomplete CDR3 DNA: TGTGCCAGCAGCCAGGTACAGACAGGGGTGGCCACTGAA.

The CDR3 loop is CASSTGQQGSTIYDYTF. CDR3 DNA, as far as it was read: TGTGCCAGTAGTACAGGACAGCAAGGCTCAACCATCTACGAC. The chain couples TRBV19 to TRBJ1-2; TRBD1 might be the D (6 bases). The CDR3 end falls 3 residues outside the read, so it is completed with the germline J gene. Germline CDR1 is LNHDA and CDR2 is SQIVND (reference sequence). This CDR3 spans 17 amino acids.

As concerns this clone: The CDR3 goes on 3 residues after the read ends, and that part is filled in from the germline J gene. V gene TRBV3-1 (or the pseudogene TRBV3-2) combines with J gene TRBJ2-5; 7 nucleotides line up with TRBD1. The trim removed 4 bases at V and 4 bases at J, leaving 3 bases unmatched. Germline V lookup: CDR1 LGHDT, CDR2 YNNKEL (reference sequence). This CDR3 has 13 amino acids. The CDR3 loop reads CASSPTGVETQYF. Partial CDR3 DNA: TGTGCCAGCAGCCCAACAGGGGTAGAGACC.